Detailed here is one T cell receptor beta chain. The sample originates from a study of blood T cell repertoires in COVID-19. Background on the study: Samples of COVID-19 (acute and convalescent) were obtained from the United States, Italy and Spain. Nucleic acid was either cDNA or gDNA, and it came from T cells, B-cell-depleted T cells, or PBMCs.

V was cut by 5 bases and J by 4 bases, with 17 bases left in between. The CDR3 is made up of 14 amino acids. CDR1 is GTSNPN, CDR2 SVGIG, per germline (reference sequence). Seattle patient enrollment occurred during active infection, with longitudinal follow-up thereafter. As originally analysed: Estimated nucleated cell counts came from reference gene primer amplification. TCRdb's copy holds only in-frame clones and misses some; the assay was immunoSEQ multiplex PCR. That table is the source of V, J and clone size, and D and trimming were worked out from the DNA. Of more than 25,000 clones in the sample, 70% to 90% were seen once.

The chain couples TRBV30 to TRBJ1-1; D is perhaps TRBD1 (6 bases). The sequence was collected from an elderly woman with COVID-19, enrolled during active disease. The sample taken for sequencing was peripheral blood. The CDR3 DNA is TGTGCCTGGCGGAGGGAGGGGGTAGGCACTGAAGCTTTCTTT. Translation gives CAWRREGVGTEAFF.